The rows below give T cell receptor beta chains drawn from one sample of a study of control samples from healthy donors and cancer patients. Clones were read by immunoSEQ multiplex PCR, and TCRdb kept only the in-frame ones, dropping some. The sample includes 130,000 to 150,000 clones, 90% to 95% of them seen just once. Sequencing input: blood. The receptors here all came from a man younger than 30 in good health. The CDR3 runs from the conserved cysteine through the conserved F or W. The order of the fields is clone size, D gene, V gene, J gene, CDR3 DNA, CDR3 protein. The D gene is left open where the match is weak. Size is omitted from some rows. Given values are once, few, many or a class for expanded clones.

size: -
D: TRBD2
V: TRBV7-9
J: TRBJ2-3
DNA: TGTGCCAGCAGCTCGACAACCGGGACTAGCAAGAGCAAGGCAGATACGCAGTATTTT
CDR3: CASSSTTGTSKSKADTQYF

size: -
D: TRBD2
V: TRBV9
J: TRBJ2-5
DNA: TGTGCCAGCAGCGTAGGACGGGCTAGCGGGAGGCAAGAGACCCAGTACTTC
CDR3: CASSVGRASGRQETQYF

size: -
D: -
V: TRBV21-1
J: TRBJ2-7
DNA: TGTGCCAGCAGCAAAGGGGGAGGATCCAGTACCTCCTACGAGCAGTACTTC
CDR3: CASSKGGGSSTSYEQYF

size: once
D: TRBD2
V: TRBV20-1
J: TRBJ2-7
DNA: TGCAGTGCTTCGGGACTAGCAGCGCAGTACTTC
CDR3: CSASGLAAQYF

size: -
D: TRBD2
V: TRBV5-1
J: TRBJ2-1
DNA: TGCGCCAGCAGCTTGACTAGCGGGAACATTTACAATGAGCAGTTCTTC
CDR3: CASSLTSGNIYNEQFF

size: -
D: TRBD1
V: TRBV5-6
J: TRBJ2-3
DNA: TGTGCCAGCAGTCTAGGGACAGGCGGCACAGATACGCAGTATTTT
CDR3: CASSLGTGGTDTQYF

size: -
D: -
V: TRBV5-4
J: TRBJ1-2
DNA: TGTGCCAGCAGCTTGGGATATGGCTACACCTTC
CDR3: CASSLGYGYTF

size: -
D: -
V: TRBV25-1
J: TRBJ2-1
DNA: TGTGCCAGCAGTGAATCGAACCTTCTGATCAATGAGCAGTTCTTC
CDR3: CASSESNLLINEQFF

size: -
D: TRBD2
V: TRBV30
J: TRBJ2-1
DNA: TGTGCCTGGAGCGGACGGACTAGCGGTTATGGGGGTGAGCAGCTCTTC
CDR3: CAWSGRTSGYGGEQLF

size: -
D: TRBD1
V: TRBV5-5
J: TRBJ1-1
DNA: TGTGCCAGCACGACAGGGGTGAACACTGAAGCTTTCTTT
CDR3: CASTTGVNTEAFF

size: few
D: -
V: TRBV5-4
J: TRBJ1-6
DNA: TGTGCCAGCAGCCTGGGGGCCCGGGCAAGTTATTCACCCCTCCACTTT
CDR3: CASSLGARASYSPLHF

size: once
D: TRBD1
V: TRBV28
J: TRBJ1-1
DNA: TGTGCCAGCAGTGCTCCGGGACAGGGAAACACTGAAGCTTTCTTT
CDR3: CASSAPGQGNTEAFF

size: -
D: TRBD2
V: TRBV5-5
J: TRBJ2-1
DNA: TGTGCCAGCAGCCTCGGACTAGCCAGGGGTGGAAATGAGCAGTTCTTC
CDR3: CASSLGLARGGNEQFF

size: -
D: TRBD1
V: TRBV27
J: TRBJ1-4
DNA: TGTGCCAGTCGGACAGGGTATGAAAAACTGTTTTTT
CDR3: CASRTGYEKLFF

size: -
D: -
V: TRBV7-2
J: TRBJ2-1
DNA: TGTGCCAGCAGTTATGCCCCGTGGGGAACCAATGAGCAGTTCTTC
CDR3: CASSYAPWGTNEQFF

size: -
D: TRBD1
V: TRBV28
J: TRBJ1-1
DNA: TGTGCCAGCAGTTTACAGGGGGACACTGAAGCTTTCTTT
CDR3: CASSLQGDTEAFF

size: -
D: -
V: TRBV5-1
J: TRBJ1-6
DNA: TGCGCCAGCAGCTTGGAGGGACACAGTTCACCCCTCCACTTT
CDR3: CASSLEGHSSPLHF

size: -
D: -
V: TRBV19
J: TRBJ1-5
DNA: TGTGCCAGTAGTATAAAGGGTGACGGCAATCAGCCCCAGCATTTT
CDR3: CASSIKGDGNQPQHF

size: few
D: TRBD2
V: TRBV2
J: TRBJ2-1
DNA: TGTGCCAGCCTCCTAGCGGACTCCTACAATGAGCAGTTCTTC
CDR3: CASLLADSYNEQFF

size: -
D: -
V: TRBV27
J: TRBJ1-2
DNA: TGTGCCAGCATAAGCCCCGACTATGGCTACACCTTC
CDR3: CASISPDYGYTF

size: -
D: TRBD2
V: TRBV11-2
J: TRBJ2-3
DNA: TGTGCCAGCAGCTCGTATTCGACTAGCGGGGTTCTTCCAGATACGCAGTATTTT
CDR3: CASSSYSTSGVLPDTQYF

size: -
D: TRBD1
V: TRBV5-1
J: TRBJ2-7
DNA: TGCGCCAGCAGCTTGGGGACAGGGGAATATAACTACGAGCAGTACTTC
CDR3: CASSLGTGEYNYEQYF

size: once
D: -
V: TRBV7-2
J: TRBJ1-2
DNA: TGTGCCAGCAGCTTAGAACTTAACAGCTATGGCTACACCTTC
CDR3: CASSLELNSYGYTF

size: -
D: -
V: TRBV2
J: TRBJ2-1
DNA: TGTGCCAGCAGTGAACGGGGTAGCTCCTACAATGAGCAGTTCTTC
CDR3: CASSERGSSYNEQFF

size: -
D: TRBD1
V: TRBV19
J: TRBJ1-2
DNA: TGTGCCAGTAGTGTAGAGGAGACAGGGGTTCATGGCTACACCTTC
CDR3: CASSVEETGVHGYTF

size: -
D: -
V: TRBV5-4
J: TRBJ2-3
DNA: TGTGCCAGCAGCTTGGCGAGGGCAACAGATACGCAGTATTTT
CDR3: CASSLARATDTQYF

size: -
D: -
V: TRBV11-2
J: TRBJ1-3
DNA: TGTGCCAGCAGCTTAGGCCCCGGGTACACCATATATTTT
CDR3: CASSLGPGYTIYF

size: once
D: -
V: TRBV5-1
J: TRBJ2-5
DNA: TGCGCCAGCAGCTTGAGGCCCCTTAGAGAAGAGACCCAGTACTTC
CDR3: CASSLRPLREETQYF

size: -
D: -
V: TRBV7-9
J: TRBJ2-3
DNA: TGTGCCAGCAGCTTAGACGGGAAAGATACGCAGTATTTT
CDR3: CASSLDGKDTQYF

size: -
D: -
V: TRBV19
J: TRBJ1-5
DNA: TGTGCCAGTAGTATTAGTTCAGGGGTTGGGCAGCCCCAGCATTTT
CDR3: CASSISSGVGQPQHF

size: -
D: -
V: TRBV4-3
J: TRBJ2-1
DNA: TGCGCCAGCAGCCAGAGCTCATACCTTATCTACAATGAGCAGTTCTTC
CDR3: CASSQSSYLIYNEQFF

size: once
D: -
V: TRBV12-3/TRBV12-4
J: TRBJ2-7
DNA: TGTGCCAGCAGTGCGGGGTTCTACGAGCAGTACTTC
CDR3: CASSAGFYEQYF